The rows below give T cell receptor beta chains drawn from one sample of a study of T cells after yellow fever vaccination. TCRdb itself ran the 5' RACE reads through MiXCR, one entry per CDR3 protein. The repertoire includes approximately 160,000 distinct CDR3 sequences, roughly a tenth of them detected once, and roughly a third sits in the top ten. This material consisted of CD8+ T cells sorted from PBMCs, taken 45 days after the yellow fever booster vaccination. Receptors originate from a man younger than 30 who received the YFV17D yellow fever vaccine. Each CDR3 is given with its conserved first and last residue. A D gene is named only where the DNA matches it firmly. A row's size may be missing; if present it is once, few, many or a size class.

clone_size	d_call	v_call	j_call	cdr3_aa	cdr3_nt
.	.	TRBV5-1	TRBJ1-1	CASIDQGSGDEAFF	TGCGCCAGCATTGATCAGGGAAGTGGTGATGAAGCTTTCTTT
few	TRBD2	TRBV2	TRBJ2-7	CASSEAFPGGYEQYF	TGTGCCAGCAGTGAAGCATTCCCCGGGGGGTACGAGCAGTACTTC
.	.	TRBV29-1	TRBJ2-1	CSAVRSYNEQFF	TGCAGCGCTGTGCGCTCCTACAATGAGCAGTTCTTC
few	.	TRBV7-9	TRBJ2-3	CASSLSDSGITDTQYF	TGTGCCAGCAGCTTATCGGACAGCGGAATCACAGATACGCAGTATTTT
few	.	TRBV4-1	TRBJ2-3	CASSPPRGDTQYF	TGCGCCAGCAGCCCGCCCCGGGGGGATACGCAGTATTTT
.	.	TRBV7-8	TRBJ1-2	CASSSLGEIPPYGYTF	TGTGCCAGCAGCTCCCTCGGTGAAATCCCTCCATATGGCTACACCTTC
.	TRBD1	TRBV7-8	TRBJ1-2	CASSPGTDPYGYTF	TGTGCCAGCAGCCCAGGGACAGATCCCTATGGCTACACCTTC
few	.	TRBV7-9	TRBJ1-2	CASSGGDYGYTF	TGTGCCAGCAGCGGGGGAGACTATGGCTACACCTTC
few	.	TRBV29-1	TRBJ1-2	CSVDVNYGYTF	TGCAGCGTTGACGTAAACTATGGCTACACCTTC
.	.	TRBV7-9	TRBJ1-1	CASSPTGYMNTEAFF	TGTGCCAGCAGCCCGACTGGGTATATGAACACTGAAGCTTTCTTT
few	.	TRBV5-5	TRBJ2-1	CASSYEVARGHEQFF	TGTGCCAGCAGCTACGAGGTCGCCCGGGGCCATGAGCAGTTCTTC
few	TRBD1	TRBV6-1	TRBJ2-5	CASIRDRGTTQYF	TGTGCCAGTATCCGGGACAGGGGCACGACCCAGTACTTC
.	.	TRBV12-3/TRBV12-4	TRBJ2-3	CASSLVGFTDTQYF	TGTGCCAGCAGTTTAGTCGGGTTCACAGATACGCAGTATTTT
.	.	TRBV5-5	TRBJ1-2	CASSGDYGYTF	TGTGCCAGCAGCGGGGACTATGGCTACACCTTC
many	TRBD1	TRBV5-1	TRBJ2-1	CASSLVGQAIDEQFF	TGCGCCAGCAGCTTGGTAGGACAGGCAATCGATGAGCAGTTCTTC
few	TRBD1	TRBV12-3/TRBV12-4	TRBJ1-4	CASSFGQGRNNEKLFF	TGTGCCAGCAGTTTCGGACAGGGCAGAAATAATGAAAAACTGTTTTTT
few	.	TRBV9	TRBJ1-1	CASSARGARTEAFF	TGTGCCAGCAGTGCGAGGGGGGCGCGGACTGAAGCTTTCTTT
many	.	TRBV4-2	TRBJ1-1	CASSQDERATGLNTEAFF	TGTGCCAGCAGCCAAGATGAGCGGGCTACAGGTCTTAACACTGAAGCTTTCTTT
many	.	TRBV9	TRBJ2-1	CASSVYQGWNEQFF	TGTGCCAGCAGCGTATATCAGGGATGGAATGAGCAGTTCTTC
few	TRBD1	TRBV18	TRBJ2-7	CASSPPGTGVLYEQYF	TGTGCCAGCTCACCACCGGGTACAGGGGTCCTCTACGAGCAGTACTTC
.	.	TRBV14	TRBJ2-1	CASTLGAGYYNEQFF	TGTGCCAGCACCCTTGGGGCAGGGTACTACAATGAGCAGTTCTTC
few	.	TRBV6-2/TRBV6-3	TRBJ2-2	CASSWTTGELFF	TGTGCCAGCAGTTGGACAACCGGGGAGCTGTTTTTT
.	.	TRBV4-1	TRBJ1-6	CASSQVKSRGGSPLHF	TGCGCCAGCAGCCAAGTTAAATCTCGTGGGGGTTCACCCCTCCACTTT
few	.	TRBV28	TRBJ2-3	CASSLRRPGTDTQYF	TGTGCCAGCAGTTTAAGGCGACCGGGCACAGATACGCAGTATTTT
many	.	TRBV19	TRBJ2-5	CASRHGPAETQYF	TGTGCCAGTAGGCACGGACCCGCGGAGACCCAGTACTTC
.	.	TRBV7-2	TRBJ1-5	CASSSTIDSKNQPQHF	TGTGCCAGCAGCTCCACTATAGACAGCAAGAATCAGCCCCAGCATTTT
few	TRBD1	TRBV7-6	TRBJ1-1	CASSLKTGTGNAEAFF	TGTGCCAGCAGCTTAAAGACAGGGACGGGGAACGCTGAAGCTTTCTTT
few	TRBD1	TRBV19	TRBJ2-7	CASSTPGTAYEQYF	TGTGCCAGTAGTACCCCGGGGACAGCCTACGAGCAGTACTTC
few	TRBD2	TRBV27	TRBJ2-3	CASSLINPHTGTSGGEGDTQYF	TGTGCCAGCAGTCTCATAAACCCCCATACCGGGACTAGCGGGGGGGAAGGAGATACGCAGTATTTT
many	TRBD1	TRBV4-1	TRBJ2-3	CASSLTGAHTDTQYF	TGCGCCAGCAGCCTAACAGGGGCCCACACAGATACGCAGTATTTT
few	.	TRBV28	TRBJ2-5	CASTSPRTGSGETQYF	TGTGCCAGCACCTCCCCCCGAACAGGGAGCGGGGAGACCCAGTACTTC
many	TRBD2	TRBV5-1	TRBJ2-1	CASSLASGGGEQFF	TGCGCCAGCAGCTTGGCTAGCGGTGGTGGTGAGCAGTTCTTC
.	TRBD1	TRBV7-9	TRBJ2-7	CASSVGPGQQSSEQYF	TGTGCCAGCAGCGTCGGACCGGGACAGCAATCCTCCGAGCAGTACTTC
few	.	TRBV4-1	TRBJ2-5	CASSQVEYQETQYF	TGCGCCAGCAGCCAAGTTGAGTACCAAGAGACCCAGTACTTC
many	.	TRBV4-1	TRBJ1-1	CASSQGVISNTEAFF	TGCGCCAGCAGCCAAGGGGTCATCTCGAACACTGAAGCTTTCTTT
few	.	TRBV15	TRBJ2-5	CATSPRTLQETQYF	TGTGCCACCAGCCCCCGCACATTGCAAGAGACCCAGTACTTC
.	.	TRBV4-1	TRBJ2-7	CASSQVTGAYEQYF	TGCGCCAGCAGCCAAGTAACCGGTGCCTACGAGCAGTACTTC
.	.	TRBV9	TRBJ1-1	CASSVGLGNTEAFF	TGTGCCAGCAGCGTAGGGTTAGGGAACACTGAAGCTTTCTTT
.	.	TRBV6-5	TRBJ1-6	CASSRQESSPLHF	TGTGCCAGCAGTCGACAGGAGAGCTCACCCCTCCACTTT
.	.	TRBV5-6	TRBJ2-3	CASSIGLAAQYF	TGTGCCAGCAGCATCGGACTCGCCGCGCAGTATTTT
.	.	TRBV6-2/TRBV6-3	TRBJ1-5	CAIRGRSGNQPQHF	TGTGCCATCCGGGGACGAAGTGGCAATCAGCCCCAGCATTTT
.	TRBD2	TRBV6-5	TRBJ2-5	CASSSASGLAIKTQYF	TGTGCCAGCAGTTCAGCCTCGGGACTAGCGATAAAGACCCAGTACTTC
many	.	TRBV4-1	TRBJ2-7	CASSQVVGTAYEQYF	TGCGCCAGCAGCCAAGTTGTGGGAACTGCCTACGAGCAGTACTTC
few	TRBD1	TRBV3-1	TRBJ1-2	CASSQDRDRDVYGYTF	TGTGCCAGCAGCCAAGACCGGGACAGGGACGTCTATGGCTACACCTTC
few	TRBD2	TRBV29-1	TRBJ2-5	CSVEERGPGETQYF	TGCAGCGTGGAGGAGCGGGGTCCTGGGGAGACCCAGTACTTC
.	TRBD2	TRBV4-3	TRBJ2-7	CASSQWSGGYEQYF	TGCGCCAGCAGCCAGTGGAGCGGGGGTTACGAGCAGTACTTC
.	.	TRBV10-3	TRBJ2-5	CAISVGQIQETRYF	TGTGCCATCAGTGTGGGGCAGATCCAAGAGACCCGGTACTTC
few	.	TRBV7-9	TRBJ2-5	CASSPRGTTDQETQYF	TGTGCCAGCAGCCCTAGGGGGACTACCGATCAAGAGACCCAGTACTTC
many	.	TRBV7-6	TRBJ2-2	CASSLVAGGAGELFF	TGTGCCAGCAGCTTAGTAGCAGGGGGGGCCGGGGAGCTGTTTTTT
many	TRBD1	TRBV12-3/TRBV12-4	TRBJ1-2	CASSSREGAPWGYTF	TGTGCCAGCAGTTCAAGGGAGGGGGCCCCTTGGGGCTACACCTTC
many	.	TRBV4-1	TRBJ1-1	CASSQEMGFTEAFF	TGCGCCAGCAGCCAAGAGATGGGGTTTACTGAAGCTTTCTTT
.	.	TRBV15	TRBJ1-1	CATSREVGTEAFF	TGTGCCACCAGCAGAGAGGTTGGCACTGAAGCTTTCTTT
.	TRBD2	TRBV6-2/TRBV6-3	TRBJ2-5	CASTIAGVQETQYF	TGTGCCAGCACCATAGCGGGGGTACAAGAGACCCAGTACTTC